This T cell receptor beta chain was sequenced in a study of T-cell memory formation after mild COVID-19. Study conclusions and caveats: Pre-infection memory contained some responding clones, which suggested that cross-reactive memory had joined. Second-wave clones reaching peak frequency on day 37 lacked confirmed SARS-CoV-2 specificity.

Sample barcodes and UMIs were carried by the TCR alpha and TCR beta cDNA libraries that 5'RACE generated with constant-segment primers. In TCRdb, the 5' RACE reads were re-called with MiXCR into one record per CDR3 protein. The data contain fewer than 450,000 distinct CDR3 sequences, less than 25% of them seen just once; the ten biggest clones take up roughly 9.7%. This clonotype was found a few times. Its antigen is not known. CDR1 SGHRS and CDR2 YFSETQ come from the germline V gene. The CDR3 has 14 amino acids. V was trimmed by 2 bases and J by 4 bases, leaving 9 bases between them. The sample comprised PBMCs or a T cell subset sorted from them (not recorded which). The TCR was taken from an adult woman who had mild COVID-19 (a few samples of this study predate the infection). Cell type and time point are not known. V and J are TRBV5-1 and TRBJ2-2; D is unclear. The CDR3 DNA reads TGCGCCAGCAGCTTACCCGGCGGCACCGGGGAGCTGTTTTTT. Translation: CASSLPGGTGELFF.